The 32 T cell receptor beta chains below were found in one sample sequenced in a study of CD8+CD57+ T cells in acquired aplastic anemia. Profiling that covered TCR beta VDJ and CDR3 relied on genomic DNA as its template. TCRdb passed the reads through MiXCR, listing each CDR3 protein once. The data hold under 200,000 distinct CDR3 sequences, with approximately 44% observed a single time. What was sequenced was sorted CD4+, CD8+, or CD8+CD57+ T cells (not recorded which) from PBMCs. These TCRs come from a human donor in good health.

J is TRBJ2-5 and V is TRBV5-5, with 7 bases lining up with TRBD1. The J call may be faulty, since TRBJ2-7 better matches the DNA end. CDR3 length: 14 amino acids. Germline V gene lookup returns CDR1 SGHKS and CDR2 YYEKEE (reference sequence). The CDR3 region is CASSHRDRRYEQYF. As DNA, the CDR3 is TGTGCCAGCAGCCACCGGGACAGAAGATACGAGCAGTACTTC.

The rearrangement joins TRBV10-3 to TRBJ2-7, with D uncertain. Trimming left V 0 bases short and J 7 bases short, with 10 bases between. CDR3 length: 13 amino acids. The germline V gene encodes CDR1 ENHRY and CDR2 SYGVKD. The CDR3 region is CAISESLYQEQYF. The DNA for the CDR3 is TGTGCCATCAGTGAGTCCTTGTATCAGGAGCAGTACTTC.

This clonotype was seen repeatedly, ten times or more. The chain combines TRBV20-1 with TRBJ2-3, with a tentative D call TRBD2 (7 bases). The V and J ends lost 3 bases and 6 bases respectively, with 16 bases between them. The CDR3 spans 14 residues. The germline gives CDR1 DFQATT, CDR2 SNEGSKA (reference sequence). CDR3 DNA sequence: TGCAGTGCTAGTGGGGGCGGGGGCCAGGATACGCAGTATTTT. Protein: CSASGGGGQDTQYF.

There are a few counts of this clonotype. The CDR3 sequence is CATSRDLAVGETQYF. In DNA, the CDR3 is TGTGCCACCAGCAGAGACCTAGCAGTGGGAGAGACCCAGTACTTC. The rearrangement joins TRBV15 to TRBJ2-5; D perhaps matches TRBD2 (5 bases). Germline loops: CDR1 LNHNV, CDR2 YYDKDF (reference sequence). The CDR3 has 15 residues. Trimming stripped 0 bases from V and 4 bases from J, with 12 bases between.

The chain is built from TRBV10-3 and TRBJ2-1; 10 nucleotides align to TRBD2. The CDR3 contains 16 residues. Germline-derived CDR1 and CDR2 are ENHRY and SYGVKD. The junction had 2 bases not matched to a gene; V was cut back by 3 bases and J by 0 bases. The CDR3 loop is CAISDLAGASYNEQFF. The CDR3 bases are TGTGCCATCAGTGACCTAGCGGGGGCCTCCTACAATGAGCAGTTCTTC.

Remarks on this clonotype: An end of the junction does not agree with germline; a read error may underlie this. The rearrangement joins TRBV7-7 to TRBJ2-5; D uncertain. TRBJ2-1 explains the end of the DNA better; the J call may be wrong. The CDR3 sequence is 13 residues long. CDR1 is SSHAT and CDR2 is FNYEAQ in the germline V gene (reference sequence). In DNA, the CDR3 is TGTGCTAGCAGCTTAGCTAAACAAGAGACCCAGTTCTTC. This gives the protein CASSLAKQETQFF.

Comments on this clonotype: One end of the junction is discordant with germline, which a read error may explain. The rearrangement links TRBV7-2 to TRBJ1-1; perhaps TRBD1 as D (5 bases). Germline V lookup: CDR1 SGHTA, CDR2 FQGNSA. CDR3 length equals 13 residues. DNA of the CDR3: TGTGCCAGCGGCTTAGCCCAGGGACTTGAAGCTTTCTTT. Encoded protein: CASGLAQGLEAFF.

This chain links TRBV5-5 with TRBJ1-2; perhaps TRBD1 as D (6 bases). With 3 bases removed from V and 3 bases from J, the gap between germline ends came to 18 bases. The CDR3 totals 16 residues. Germline assignment: CDR1 SGHKS and CDR2 YYEKEE (reference sequence). CDR3 bases: TGTGCCAGCAGCTCGACACAGGGTATCCACTACTATGGCTACACCTTC. Translated, it gives CASSSTQGIHYYGYTF.

CDR3 sequence (DNA): TGTGCCACCAGTGATACAGGGGGCGGTGGCTATGGCTACACCTTC. Its protein is CATSDTGGGGYGYTF. The chain recombines TRBV24-1 with TRBJ1-2, with 9 bases fitting TRBD1. V gave up 3 bases and J gave up 4 bases; unmatched junction bases: 5. This CDR3 has 15 amino acids. Germline-derived CDR1 and CDR2 are KGHDR and SFDVKD.

This clonotype has a count of ten or more. This chain joins TRBV11-2 and TRBJ2-1; D possibly matches TRBD1 or TRBD2 (6 bases each). Germline CDR1 is SGHAT and CDR2 is FQNNGV. V was trimmed by 3 bases and J by 4 bases, leaving 19 bases between them. This CDR3 has 17 residues. For the CDR3, the DNA is TGTGCCAGCAGCTTGGGGTTCGGTGGGGGGCAATACAATGAGCAGTTCTTC. Translating it yields CASSLGFGGGQYNEQFF.

This clonotype was recorded at least ten times. The chain carries TRBV7-9 and TRBJ1-5; the D is unclear. Trimming removed 5 bases from V and 2 bases from J, with 4 bases in between. The germline V gene has CDR1 SEHNR and CDR2 FQNEAQ (reference sequence). This CDR3 contains 12 residues. The CDR3 DNA is TGTGCCAGCAGCGGGGGCAATCAGCCCCAGCATTTT. Translation: CASSGGNQPQHF.

V usage is TRBV2 and J usage is TRBJ2-3, with unresolved D. The CDR3 runs 15 residues. Looked up from germline, CDR1 is SNHLY and CDR2 is FYNNEI. Trimming removed 6 bases from V and 0 bases from J, with 13 bases in between. For the CDR3, the DNA is TGTGCCAGCAGCATACGAGAGGACAGCACAGATACGCAGTATTTT. Its protein is CASSIREDSTDTQYF.

With regard to this clonotype: This may arise from a read error, as a much more abundant clone is one base away. This chain links TRBV9 with TRBJ2-7; 8 bases fit TRBD1. Germline-derived CDR1 and CDR2 are SGDLS and YYNGEE. Trimming cost V 2 bases and J 3 bases; bases outside gene matches: 7. CDR3 length: 15 amino acids. The CDR3 protein is CASSVGTGPYYEQYF. CDR3 in DNA: TGTGCCAGCAGCGTTGGGACAGGTCCGTACTACGAGCAGTACTTC.

This clonotype is labeled as medium-sized. The gene calls are TRBV24-1 and TRBJ1-2, with D possibly being TRBD1 (5 bases). The ends were cut back, 4 bases at V and 4 bases at J, with 9 bases in the middle. CDR1 is KGHDR and CDR2 is SFDVKD in the germline V gene. This CDR3 has 13 amino acids. In DNA, the CDR3 is TGTGCCACCAGTGAGGCCGGGACCTATGGCTACACCTTC. Residues: CATSEAGTYGYTF.

The chain carries TRBV15 and TRBJ1-3; no clear D gene. Trimming took off 1 base at V and 1 base at J, with 5 bases between the two ends. The CDR3 runs 14 residues. The germline V gene has CDR1 LNHNV and CDR2 YYDKDF (reference sequence). The CDR3 reads CATSRGQSGNTIYF. In DNA form, the CDR3 reads TGTGCCACCAGCAGAGGTCAATCTGGAAACACCATATATTTT.

V is TRBV20-1 and J is TRBJ1-6, with 7 bases identical to TRBD1. In germline, CDR1 is DFQATT, CDR2 SNEGSKA (reference sequence). The J segment lost 7 bases and the V segment lost 3 bases, leaving 6 bases of the junction unmatched. CDR3 length equals 14 residues. The CDR3 region is CSASQGQNNSPLHF. The CDR3 DNA is TGCAGTGCTAGCCAGGGACAGAACAATTCACCCCTCCACTTT.

This clonotype was detected ten times or more. The rearrangement uses TRBV7-2 and TRBJ2-1, with a possible D match to TRBD2 (6 bases). The CDR3 has 15 amino acids. Trimming took off 2 bases at V and 8 bases at J, with 16 bases between the two ends. Per the germline V gene, CDR1 is SGHTA and CDR2 is FQGNSA. CDR3 residues: CASSLSGVFTYEQFF. Here the CDR3 DNA reads TGTGCCAGCAGCTTATCGGGGGTGTTCACATATGAGCAGTTCTTC.

V gene TRBV9 combines with J gene TRBJ1-2, with 8 bases fitting TRBD1. The CDR3 is 16 residues long. Germline trimming cut 0 bases from V and 10 bases from J; bases unmatched to any gene: 14. Per germline, CDR1 SGDLS and CDR2 YYNGEE. CDR3 region: CASSVDHDRGPRDYTF. The CDR3 DNA sequence: TGTGCCAGCAGCGTAGACCATGACAGGGGCCCCAGGGACTACACCTTC.

This chain connects TRBV2 to TRBJ1-6; D is perhaps TRBD1 (5 bases). CDR1 and CDR2 (germline): SNHLY, FYNNEI. V shed 8 bases and J shed 7 bases, with 12 bases lying between them. The CDR3 spans 13 residues. The CDR3 DNA follows: TGTGCCAGCGGGGCAGGAGGGAATTCACCCCTCCACTTT. Translated, it gives CASGAGGNSPLHF.

The V gene is TRBV11-3, the J gene TRBJ1-5, with 8 bases that match TRBD1. V shed 4 bases, J shed 7 bases, and the junction held 3 bases outside the gene matches. Germline assignment: CDR1 SGHNT and CDR2 YENEEA. The CDR3 contains 13 residues. Here the CDR3 DNA reads TGTGCCAGCAGCTGTGACAGGGGCCAGCCCCAGCATTTT. This codes for CASSCDRGQPQHF.

Many counts were recorded for this clonotype. This chain connects TRBV6-5 to TRBJ1-1, with 7 positions matching TRBD1. Trimming cost V 6 bases and J 6 bases; bases outside gene matches: 7. Germline V lookup: CDR1 MNHEY, CDR2 SVGAGI. The CDR3 has 13 amino acids. CDR3 in amino acids: CASRDRDSAEAFF. CDR3 DNA: TGTGCCAGCAGGGACCGGGACAGCGCTGAAGCTTTCTTT.

The chain employs TRBV11-2 and TRBJ1-5, with D possibly matching TRBD1 (5 bases). Trimming took off 2 bases at V and 0 bases at J, with 11 bases between the two ends. The CDR3 extends over 16 amino acids. Germline loops: CDR1 SGHAT, CDR2 FQNNGV. The DNA of the CDR3 is TGTGCCAGCAGCTTACGGGGGGATTATAGCAATCAGCCCCAGCATTTT. The encoded protein is CASSLRGDYSNQPQHF.

The gene calls are TRBV11-1 and TRBJ2-1, with TRBD2 identical over 12 bases. Germline V gene lookup returns CDR1 SGHAT and CDR2 FQDESV (reference sequence). J was trimmed by 9 bases and V by 0 bases; bases with no gene match: 6. CDR3 length: 16 amino acids. The CDR3 here is CASSLASSGGAGEQFF. Written as DNA, the CDR3 is TGTGCCAGCAGCTTAGCTTCTAGCGGGGGGGCCGGTGAGCAGTTCTTC.

This chain links TRBV6-4 with TRBJ1-2, with D perhaps TRBD1 (5 bases). The CDR3 has 14 amino acids. V was trimmed by 6 bases and J by 4 bases, leaving 15 bases between them. The V gene's germline CDR1 is MRHNA and CDR2 SNTAGT. The CDR3 here is CASSPGGVPYGYTF. CDR3 nucleotide sequence: TGTGCCAGCAGCCCCGGAGGGGTCCCCTATGGCTACACCTTC.

This clonotype has at least ten counts. The rearrangement joins TRBV11-3 to TRBJ2-1; tentatively, D is TRBD2 (5 bases). Germline-derived CDR1 and CDR2 are SGHNT and YENEEA. The V end was cut by 1 base, the J end by 13 bases, with 11 bases between. CDR3 length equals 12 residues. CDR3 loop: CASSLVTGSQFF. In nucleotides, the CDR3 is TGTGCCAGCAGCTTAGTAACGGGATCCCAGTTCTTC.

The J gene is TRBJ2-3, the V gene TRBV2, with TRBD1 matching over 7 bases. CDR1 and CDR2 (germline): SNHLY, FYNNEI. J was trimmed by 4 bases and V by 5 bases; bases with no gene match: 3. The CDR3 totals 13 residues. The CDR3 coding sequence is TGTGCCAGCAGTTATACAGGGGCAGATACGCAGTATTTT. Protein: CASSYTGADTQYF.

This clonotype was observed many times. The chain couples TRBV4-2 to TRBJ1-2; the D is unclear. V lost 4 bases, J lost 8 bases, and 14 bases lay in between. CDR1 and CDR2 (germline): LGHNA, YNFKEQ. The CDR3 length is 13 residues. CDR3 nucleotides: TGTGCCAGCAGCCTGGGAAGCGGAGGGGGCTACACCTTC. Encoded protein: CASSLGSGGGYTF.

The chain combines TRBV7-6 with TRBJ1-2; D is undetermined. Trimming left V 1 base short and J 4 bases short, with 7 bases between. Germline CDR1 is SGHVS and CDR2 is FNYEAQ. The length of the CDR3 is 13 residues. The CDR3 sequence is CASSLEGLYGYTF. CDR3 nucleotide sequence: TGTGCCAGCAGCTTAGAAGGTCTCTATGGCTACACCTTC.

The chain employs TRBV7-3 and TRBJ2-5; D is tentatively TRBD1 or TRBD2 (5 bases each). V lost 4 bases and J 5 bases, leaving 20 bases between the germline ends. Germline CDR1 reads SGHTA; CDR2 reads FQGTGA. This CDR3 comprises 16 residues. CDR3 DNA sequence: TGTGCCAGCAGCTCTAACGGAGGACATCTTCGGGAGACCCAGTACTTC. Translated: CASSSNGGHLRETQYF.

The CDR3 DNA reads TGTGCCAGCAGTTACCCCGAGGGGGGCACAGATACGCAGTATTTT. Protein sequence: CASSYPEGGTDTQYF. J is TRBJ2-3 and V is TRBV6-5, with D maybe TRBD1 (6 bases). The germline CDR1 and CDR2 sequences are MNHEY and SVGAGI. V was cut by 2 bases and J by 1 base, with 10 bases left in between. The CDR3 sequence is 15 residues long.

At least ten counts were recorded for this clonotype. The genes are TRBV7-2 and TRBJ2-7; a weak D match, TRBD1 (5 bases). The CDR3 sequence is 14 residues long. Trimming shortened V by 3 bases and J by 0 bases, and 9 bases separated the two germline ends. Germline V lookup: CDR1 SGHTA, CDR2 FQGNSA. The CDR3 bases are TGTGCCAGCAGCTTCGCAGGGAACTCCTACGAGCAGTACTTC. This gives the protein CASSFAGNSYEQYF.

The chain recombines TRBV6-2 or TRBV6-3 with TRBJ1-1; a possible D gene is TRBD1 (5 bases). Trimming left V 2 bases short and J 0 bases short, with 13 bases between. The CDR3 is made up of 16 amino acids. The germline CDR1 and CDR2 sequences are MNHEY and SVGEGT. CDR3 loop: CASSYRAQGLNTEAFF. Written as DNA, the CDR3 is TGTGCCAGCAGTTACAGGGCCCAGGGTCTGAACACTGAAGCTTTCTTT.